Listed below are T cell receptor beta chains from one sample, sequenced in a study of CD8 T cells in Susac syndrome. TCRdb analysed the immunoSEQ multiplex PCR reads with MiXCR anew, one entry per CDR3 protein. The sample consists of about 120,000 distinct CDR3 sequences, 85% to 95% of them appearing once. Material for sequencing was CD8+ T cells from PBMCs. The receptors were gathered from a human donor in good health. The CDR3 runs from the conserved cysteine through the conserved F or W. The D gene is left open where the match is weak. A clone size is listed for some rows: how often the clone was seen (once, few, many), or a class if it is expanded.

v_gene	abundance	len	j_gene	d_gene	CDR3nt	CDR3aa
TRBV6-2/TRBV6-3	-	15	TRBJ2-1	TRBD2	TGTGCCAGCACCACGGGGCTAGCGGGAGTCGGGGAGCAGTTCTTC	CASTTGLAGVGEQFF
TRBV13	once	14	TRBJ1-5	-	TGTGCCAGCAGCTTCCGGGCCGACAATCAGCCCCAGCATTTT	CASSFRADNQPQHF
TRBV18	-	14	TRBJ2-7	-	TGTGCCAGCTCACCCCAAGGTGGGGTAGGCGAGCAGTACTTC	CASSPQGGVGEQYF
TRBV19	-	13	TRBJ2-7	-	TGTGCCAGTACGGCCAGGGGTATCCACGAGCAGTACTTC	CASTARGIHEQYF
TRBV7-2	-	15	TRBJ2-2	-	TGTGCCAGCAGCCGCACCAGGATACGCACCGGGGAGCTGTTTTTT	CASSRTRIRTGELFF
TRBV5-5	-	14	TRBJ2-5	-	TGTGCCAGCAGCCCCTGGACCGTCCAAGAGACCCAGTACTTC	CASSPWTVQETQYF
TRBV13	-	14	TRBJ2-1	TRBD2	TGTGCCAGCAGCCGTCCGGGACTAGGCCCTGAGCAGTTCTTC	CASSRPGLGPEQFF
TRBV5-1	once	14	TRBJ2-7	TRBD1	TGCGCCAGCAGCGGGACAGGGGGCTCTCTCGAGCAGTACTTC	CASSGTGGSLEQYF
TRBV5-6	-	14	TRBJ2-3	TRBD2	TGTGCCAGCAGGGGGGGACTACGCCCTGATACGCAGTATTTT	CASRGGLRPDTQYF
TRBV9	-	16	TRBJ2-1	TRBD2	TGTGCCAGCAGCGTAGCGGGGACTAGCGGGAAGGTTGAGCAGTTCTTC	CASSVAGTSGKVEQFF
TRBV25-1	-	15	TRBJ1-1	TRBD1	TGTGCCAGCAGCGCCGGGACAGGGTATTCGTCTGAAGCTTTCTTT	CASSAGTGYSSEAFF
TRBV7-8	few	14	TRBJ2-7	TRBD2	TGTGCCAGCAGCTCGCGGGAGGGGGCCTACGAGCAGTACTTC	CASSSREGAYEQYF
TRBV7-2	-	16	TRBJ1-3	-	TGTGCCAGCAGCTCACTAGGGGACGTCTCTGGAAACACCATATATTTT	CASSSLGDVSGNTIYF
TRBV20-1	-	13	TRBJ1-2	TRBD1	TGCAGTGTTAGATCCGGGACAGCCTATGGCTACACCTTC	CSVRSGTAYGYTF
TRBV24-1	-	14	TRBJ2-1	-	TGTGCCACCAGTGATCCCCCAGGTTCCCGGGGGCAGTTCTTC	CATSDPPGSRGQFF
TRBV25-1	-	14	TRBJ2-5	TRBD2	TGTGCCAGCAGCCAGCGGGACTTTGAAGAGACCCAGTACTTC	CASSQRDFEETQYF
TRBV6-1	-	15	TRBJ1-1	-	TGTGCCAGCAGTCCTTTGACAGGCATGAACACTGAAGCTTTCTTT	CASSPLTGMNTEAFF
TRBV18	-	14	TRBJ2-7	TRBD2	TGTGCCAGCTCAAGGACTAGCGAGACCTACGAGCAGTACTTC	CASSRTSETYEQYF
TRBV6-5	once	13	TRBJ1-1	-	TGTGCCAGCAGTTACCCCTGGGACACTGAAGCTTTCTTT	CASSYPWDTEAFF
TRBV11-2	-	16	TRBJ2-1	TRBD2	TGTGCCAGCACCCACCAACACAAGCGGGACTACAATGAGCAGTTCTTC	CASTHQHKRDYNEQFF
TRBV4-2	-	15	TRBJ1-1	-	TGTGCCAGCAGCCCTCCTACGAGGTCCAACACTGAAGCTTTCTTT	CASSPPTRSNTEAFF
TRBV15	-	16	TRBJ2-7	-	TGTGCCACCAGCGTCGGGACCGGGCCCAGAGGCCACGAGCAGTACTTC	CATSVGTGPRGHEQYF
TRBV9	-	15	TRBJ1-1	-	TGTGCCAGCAGCCCCAGGGGCGGGGTGAACACTGAAGCTTTCTTT	CASSPRGGVNTEAFF
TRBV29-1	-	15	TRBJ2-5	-	TGCAGCGCTGGGGGGAAGAGGGGCTACCAAGAGACCCAGTACTTC	CSAGGKRGYQETQYF
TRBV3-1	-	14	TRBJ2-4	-	TGTGCCAGCAGCCAAGTTAGGCTCCCCTACATTCAGTACTTC	CASSQVRLPYIQYF
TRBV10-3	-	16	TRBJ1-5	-	TGTGCCACCCAAGCAAGCGGGAGTGGGAGCAATCAGCCCCAGCATTTT	CATQASGSGSNQPQHF
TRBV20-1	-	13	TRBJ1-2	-	TGCAGCGCAAACGCATGGGGCCTAGGTGGCTACACCTTC	CSANAWGLGGYTF
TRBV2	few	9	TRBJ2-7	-	TGTGCCAGCAGCGACGAGCAGTACTTC	CASSDEQYF
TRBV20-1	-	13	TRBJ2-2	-	TGCAGTGCTATGCGGGTGAACACCGGGGAGCTGTTTTTT	CSAMRVNTGELFF
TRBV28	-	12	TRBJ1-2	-	TGTGCCAGCAGCGTCAAAGACTATGGCTACACCTTC	CASSVKDYGYTF
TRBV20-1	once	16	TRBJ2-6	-	TGCAGTGCTAGAAGACTGCCGGGAACGGGGGCCAACGTCCTGACTTTC	CSARRLPGTGANVLTF
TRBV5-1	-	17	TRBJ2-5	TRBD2	TGCGCCAGCAGCTCCGGGACTAGCGGAAGGGCAGCGGAGACCCAGTACTTC	CASSSGTSGRAAETQYF
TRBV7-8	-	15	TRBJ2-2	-	TGTGCCAGCAGCCCGCGGCCCACAGGGTCCGGGGAGCTGTTTTTT	CASSPRPTGSGELFF
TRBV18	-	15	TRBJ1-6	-	TGTGCCAGCTCACCACCAGACGGCCCCAATTCACCCCTCCACTTT	CASSPPDGPNSPLHF
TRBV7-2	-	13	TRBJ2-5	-	TGTGCCAGCAGCTTAGCGTGGTCGGAGACCCAGTACTTC	CASSLAWSETQYF
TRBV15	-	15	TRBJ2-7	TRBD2	TGTGCCACCAGCAGACCCGGGACTAGCCTTTTCGAGCAGTACTTC	CATSRPGTSLFEQYF
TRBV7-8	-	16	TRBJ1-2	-	TGTGCCAGCAGCTTAGGGAGGGCGGGGGACGTCTATGGCTACACCTTC	CASSLGRAGDVYGYTF
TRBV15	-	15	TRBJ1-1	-	TGTGCCACCAGCAGAGAGGGGTCAGGAAACACTGAAGCTTTCTTT	CATSREGSGNTEAFF
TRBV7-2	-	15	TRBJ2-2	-	TGTGCCAGCAGCTTAAGGCCAGGGCGGATCGGGGAGCTGTTTTTT	CASSLRPGRIGELFF
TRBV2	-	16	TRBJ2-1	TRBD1	TGTGCCAGCATCCTCTCCCGGGACAGGGGGAGCAATGAGCAGTTCTTC	CASILSRDRGSNEQFF
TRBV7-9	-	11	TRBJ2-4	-	TGTGCCAGCAGCGAGGGGAGCATTCAGTACTTC	CASSEGSIQYF
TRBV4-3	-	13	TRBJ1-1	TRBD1	TGCGCCAGCAGAACAGGGGTCGGAACTGAAGCTTTCTTT	CASRTGVGTEAFF
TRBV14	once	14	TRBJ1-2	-	TGTGCCAGCAGCCAGGGACCGCCGACGTATGGCTACACCTTC	CASSQGPPTYGYTF
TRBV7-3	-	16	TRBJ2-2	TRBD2	TGTGCCAGCAGCTTTGCCCATAGCGGGAGGACCGGGGAGCTGTTTTTT	CASSFAHSGRTGELFF
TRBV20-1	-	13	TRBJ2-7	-	TGCAGTGCTAGGGGGCCTGGAGGCTACGAGCAGTACTTC	CSARGPGGYEQYF